This TCR beta chain was recovered during a study of early T cells in non-severe SARS-CoV-2 infection. CDR1 is SQVTM and CDR2 is ANQGSEA in the germline V gene. CDR3 length: 10 residues. V lost 4 bases to trimming and J lost 9 bases, with 7 bases between them. TCRdb re-called the 5' RACE reads through MiXCR, storing one row per CDR3 protein. The table has about 67,000 distinct CDR3 sequences, around a tenth seen once. The receptor was derived from an adult who was a healthcare worker with PCR-confirmed SARS-CoV-2 infection or an uninfected control (not recorded which). V and J are TRBV29-1 and TRBJ2-1; D is possibly TRBD2 (6 bases). The sample was whole blood. Here the CDR3 DNA reads TGCAGCGTTGTTAGCGGTGAGCAGTTCTTC. Protein product: CSVVSGEQFF.